This entry features one T cell receptor (beta chain) sequence. The germline V gene has CDR1 MGHRA and CDR2 YSYEKL. CDR3 size: 16 residues. Trimming at V came to 0 bases and at J to 3 bases, leaving 5 bases not matched to a gene. The sample is drawn from a study of blood T cell repertoires in COVID-19. Using immunoSEQ multiplex PCR, the repertoire was profiled, and TCRdb retains in-frame clones only, with some absent. The data contain over 90,000 clones, 84% of them singletons. Sequencing was done on a sample of peripheral blood. The TCR was taken from a man aged 40-49 years with active or convalescent COVID-19. This sequence joins TRBV4-1 and TRBJ1-5, with 7 bases matching TRBD1. The CDR3 sequence: CASSQDGTAFNQPQHF. The CDR3 coding sequence is TGCGCCAGCAGCCAAGATGGGACAGCCTTCAATCAGCCCCAGCATTTT.